The entry below gives a single TCR beta chain sequence along with its context. The target antigen is unknown. The germline V gene has CDR1 MGHRA and CDR2 YSYEKL. The CDR3 covers 17 residues. The ends lost 1 base at V and 0 bases at J; junction bases unmatched: 6. This record comes from a study of beta chain features in type 1 diabetes. Every isolated RNA sample was fully reverse transcribed, so sequencing captured expressed TCRB transcripts. TCRdb's table, derived via immunoSEQ multiplex PCR, lists solely in-frame clones and lacks some. The sample has about 180,000 clones, around an eighth seen once. The study's findings and limits: Cells that show high TCR expression could be over-represented by cDNA sequencing. VDJ junctions from patients with type 1 diabetes contained fewer insertions and more deletions.

This sequence joins TRBV4-1 and TRBJ1-2; 9 nucleotides match TRBD1. The receptor's source is a woman aged 18 to 35 in good health. The sequenced sample was central memory CD4+ T cells from blood. The CDR3 protein is CASSQGTGVNTNYGYTF. The CDR3, as DNA: TGCGCCAGCAGCCAAGGGACAGGGGTCAATACTAACTATGGCTACACCTTC.